These T cell receptor beta chains were read from a single sample in a study of Ad26.COV2.S vaccination and SARS-CoV-2 variants. Assay used: immunoSEQ multiplex PCR; TCRdb lists only in-frame clones, some missing. This table holds around 450,000 clones, 89% found once. Material: peripheral blood, obtained in a trial of Ad26.COV2.S vaccine versus placebo. All receptors come from a person aged 18-60 years who received the Ad26.COV2.S COVID-19 vaccine or a placebo. CDR3s include the opening cysteine and the closing phenylalanine or tryptophan. D genes are given only for firm matches. The size of a clone is reported for some rows only, either as once, few or many, or as a class for expanded clones.

clone size	V gene	CDR3 length	D gene	J gene	CDR3 protein	CDR3 DNA
-	TRBV29-1	13	TRBD1	TRBJ2-7	CSAKGDRDYEQYF	TGCAGCGCCAAGGGGGACAGGGATTACGAGCAGTACTTC
-	TRBV7-2	14	-	TRBJ1-3	CASSSRGAGNTIYF	TGTGCCAGCAGTTCACGCGGGGCCGGAAACACCATATATTTT
few	TRBV11-2	14	-	TRBJ1-6	CASSLVPAGSPLHF	TGTGCCAGCAGCTTAGTACCTGCCGGTTCACCCCTCCACTTT
once	TRBV6-4	13	-	TRBJ1-2	CASSASGSYGYTF	TGTGCCAGCAGTGCTTCAGGGAGCTATGGCTACACCTTC
once	TRBV7-9	16	-	TRBJ1-1	CASSMWQTPMNTEAFF	TGTGCCAGCAGCATGTGGCAGACCCCTATGAACACTGAAGCTTTCTTT
few	TRBV5-6	11	-	TRBJ2-3	CASGPGDTQYF	TGTGCCAGCGGGCCCGGAGATACGCAGTATTTT
-	TRBV6-6	16	-	TRBJ1-4	CASSGTYVSGVKKLFF	TGTGCCAGCAGCGGGACTTACGTGAGCGGTGTGAAAAAACTGTTTTTT
-	TRBV5-1	15	TRBD2	TRBJ2-2	CASSFALAGTGELFF	TGCGCCAGCAGCTTTGCGCTAGCGGGCACCGGGGAGCTGTTTTTT
-	TRBV18	14	-	TRBJ1-1	CASSPTSSDTEAFF	TGTGCCAGCTCACCTACGAGTTCCGACACTGAAGCTTTCTTT
-	TRBV3-1/TRBV3-2	13	-	TRBJ2-5	CASCPLSKETQYF	TGTGCCAGCTGTCCCTTGAGTAAAGAGACCCAGTACTTC
-	TRBV27	14	TRBD1	TRBJ2-5	CASSPLRGLETQYF	TGTGCCAGCAGCCCCCTCAGGGGGTTGGAGACCCAGTACTTC
-	TRBV11-2	13	-	TRBJ1-1	CASSPLSVREAFF	TGTGCCAGCAGCCCACTTTCAGTGCGTGAAGCTTTCTTT
once	TRBV7-3	18	TRBD2	TRBJ2-3	CASSRLAGGPSLLDTQYF	TGTGCCAGCAGCAGACTAGCGGGAGGGCCTTCTCTGTTGGATACGCAGTATTTT
once	TRBV4-1	15	TRBD1	TRBJ1-1	CASSHRQGLNTEAFF	TGCGCCAGCAGCCACCGACAGGGGTTGAACACTGAAGCTTTCTTT
-	TRBV18	15	TRBD2	TRBJ2-3	CASSPSRGYTDTQYF	TGTGCCAGCTCACCATCGCGGGGGTACACAGATACGCAGTATTTT
-	TRBV7-2	16	-	TRBJ2-2	CASSLRYRTNTGELFF	TGTGCCAGCAGCTTAAGGTACAGGACGAACACCGGGGAGCTGTTTTTT
-	TRBV6-2/TRBV6-3	12	-	TRBJ1-1	CASSYEGTEAFF	TGTGCCAGCAGTTATGAGGGCACTGAAGCTTTCTTT
-	TRBV7-9	13	-	TRBJ2-1	CASSLFSYNEQFF	TGTGCCAGCAGCTTATTCAGCTACAATGAGCAGTTCTTC
-	TRBV4-2	16	TRBD1	TRBJ1-4	CASSQYRGQEDEKLFF	TGTGCCAGCAGCCAGTACAGGGGGCAGGAAGATGAAAAACTGTTTTTT
-	TRBV27	16	-	TRBJ1-2	CASSSRDSGANYGYTF	TGTGCCAGCAGTTCACGCGACTCCGGGGCTAACTATGGCTACACCTTC
-	TRBV7-9	14	-	TRBJ1-1	CASSLNRDSTEAFF	TGTGCCAGCAGCCTAAACAGGGACTCCACTGAAGCTTTCTTT
once	TRBV11-3	17	TRBD1	TRBJ2-1	CASSSQGGQGPYNEQFF	TGTGCCAGCAGCTCCCAGGGGGGACAGGGCCCCTACAATGAGCAGTTCTTC
-	TRBV5-4	14	-	TRBJ2-1	CASSSRTGGHEQFF	TGTGCCAGCAGCTCGAGGACTGGAGGGCATGAGCAGTTCTTC
-	TRBV3-1/TRBV3-2	15	TRBD2	TRBJ2-2	CASSLRLAGGGELFF	TGTGCCAGCAGCCTTCGACTAGCGGGAGGCGGGGAGCTGTTTTTT
-	TRBV11-3	12	-	TRBJ1-2	CASSSTNYGYTF	TGTGCCAGCAGCTCAACTAACTATGGCTACACCTTC